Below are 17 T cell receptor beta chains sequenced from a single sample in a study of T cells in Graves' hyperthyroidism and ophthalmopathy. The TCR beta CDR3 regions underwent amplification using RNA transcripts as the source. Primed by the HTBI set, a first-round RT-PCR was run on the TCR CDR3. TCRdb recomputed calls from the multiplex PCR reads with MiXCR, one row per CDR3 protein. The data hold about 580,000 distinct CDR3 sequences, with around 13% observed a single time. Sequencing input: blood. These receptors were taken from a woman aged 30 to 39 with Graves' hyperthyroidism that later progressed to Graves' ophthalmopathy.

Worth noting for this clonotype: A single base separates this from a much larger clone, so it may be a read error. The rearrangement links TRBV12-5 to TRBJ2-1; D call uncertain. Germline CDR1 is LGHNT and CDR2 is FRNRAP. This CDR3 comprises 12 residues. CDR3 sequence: CASGQGWNERFF. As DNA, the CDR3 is TGTGCTAGTGGTCAAGGTTGGAATGAGCGGTTCTTC.

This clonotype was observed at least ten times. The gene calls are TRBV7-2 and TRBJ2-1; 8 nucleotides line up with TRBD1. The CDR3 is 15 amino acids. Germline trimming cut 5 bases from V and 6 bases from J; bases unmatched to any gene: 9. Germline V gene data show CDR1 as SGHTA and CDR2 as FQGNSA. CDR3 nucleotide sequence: TGTGCCAGCAGCCCTTCAATCGGGACAGGCAATGAGCAGTTCTTC. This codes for CASSPSIGTGNEQFF.

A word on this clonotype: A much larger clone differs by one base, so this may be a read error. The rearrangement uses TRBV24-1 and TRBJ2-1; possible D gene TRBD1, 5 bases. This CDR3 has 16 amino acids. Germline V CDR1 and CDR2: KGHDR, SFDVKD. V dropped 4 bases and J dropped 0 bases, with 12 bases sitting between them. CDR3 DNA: TGTGCCACCAGTGACCCAGGGATGAGCTCCTACAATGAGCAGTTCTTC. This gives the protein CATSDPGMSSYNEQFF.

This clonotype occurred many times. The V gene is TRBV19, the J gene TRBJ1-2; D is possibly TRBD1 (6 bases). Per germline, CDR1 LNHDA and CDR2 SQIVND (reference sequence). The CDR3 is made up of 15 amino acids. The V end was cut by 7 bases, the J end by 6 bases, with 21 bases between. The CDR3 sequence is CASIYTPGHGDGYTF. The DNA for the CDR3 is TGTGCCAGTATCTATACCCCGGGACATGGGGATGGCTACACCTTC.

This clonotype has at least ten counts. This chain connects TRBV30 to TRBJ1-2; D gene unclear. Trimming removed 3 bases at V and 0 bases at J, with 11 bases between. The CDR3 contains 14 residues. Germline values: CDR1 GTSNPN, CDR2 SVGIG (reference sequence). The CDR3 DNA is TGTGCCTGGAGGTGGCGTGACCCTAACTATGGCTACACCTTC. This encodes CAWRWRDPNYGYTF. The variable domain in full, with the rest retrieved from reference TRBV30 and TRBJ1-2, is SQTIHQWPATLVQPVGSPLSLECTVEGTSNPNLYWYRQAAGRGLQLLFYSVGIGQISSEVPQNLSASRPQDRQFILSSKKLLLSDSGFYLCAWRWRDPNYGYTFGSGTRLTVV.

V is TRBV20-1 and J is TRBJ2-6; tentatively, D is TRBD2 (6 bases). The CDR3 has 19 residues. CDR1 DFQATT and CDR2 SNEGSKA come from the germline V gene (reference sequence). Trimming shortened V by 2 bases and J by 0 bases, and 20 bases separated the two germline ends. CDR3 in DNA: TGCAGTGCTAGACCAATACCTTCGGGACTCCTCTCTGGGGCCAACGTCCTGACTTTC. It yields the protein CSARPIPSGLLSGANVLTF.

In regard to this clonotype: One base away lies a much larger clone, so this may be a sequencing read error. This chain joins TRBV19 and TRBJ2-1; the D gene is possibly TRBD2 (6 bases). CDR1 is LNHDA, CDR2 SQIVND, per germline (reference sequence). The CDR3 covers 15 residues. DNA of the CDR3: TGTGCCAGTAGTATAAGCGGGCCTCGCTACAATGGGCAGTTCTTC. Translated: CASSISGPRYNGQFF.

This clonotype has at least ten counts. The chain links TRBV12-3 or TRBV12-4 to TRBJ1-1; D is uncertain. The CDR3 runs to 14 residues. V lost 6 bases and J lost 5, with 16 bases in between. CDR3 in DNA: TGTGCCAGCAGACCCCCGGGCTTAGGGACTGAAGCTTTCTTT. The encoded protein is CASRPPGLGTEAFF.

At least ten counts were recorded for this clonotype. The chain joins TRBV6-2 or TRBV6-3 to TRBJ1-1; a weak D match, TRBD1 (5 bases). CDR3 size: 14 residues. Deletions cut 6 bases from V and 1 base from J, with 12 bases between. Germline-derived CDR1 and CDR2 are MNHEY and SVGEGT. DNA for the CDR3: TGTGCCAGCAGGGGACGGAGGGGGAACACTGAAGCTTTCTTT. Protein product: CASRGRRGNTEAFF.

The CDR3 spells CSATQQGLNQKLFF. In nucleotides, the CDR3 is TGCAGTGCTACCCAACAGGGACTAAATCAAAAACTGTTTTTT. The V call is TRBV20-1, the J call TRBJ1-4, with D maybe TRBD1 (6 bases). This CDR3 has 14 amino acids. V was trimmed by 4 bases and J by 9 bases, leaving 18 bases between them. Germline V gene lookup returns CDR1 DFQATT and CDR2 SNEGSKA (reference sequence).

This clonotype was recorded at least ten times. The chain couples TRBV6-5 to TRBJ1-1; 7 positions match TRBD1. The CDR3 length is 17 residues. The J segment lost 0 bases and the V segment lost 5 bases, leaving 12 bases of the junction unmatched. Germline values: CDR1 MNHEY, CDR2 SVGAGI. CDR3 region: CASSPPTGRFVNTEAFF. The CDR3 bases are TGTGCCAGCAGTCCCCCGACAGGGCGGTTCGTGAACACTGAAGCTTTCTTT.

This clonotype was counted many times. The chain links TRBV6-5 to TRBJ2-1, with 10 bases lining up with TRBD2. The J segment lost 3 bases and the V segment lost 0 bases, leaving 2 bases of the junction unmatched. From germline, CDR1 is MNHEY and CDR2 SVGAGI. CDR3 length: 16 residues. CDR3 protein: CASSYSAGGFYNEQFF. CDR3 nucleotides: TGTGCCAGCAGTTACTCAGCGGGAGGGTTCTACAATGAGCAGTTCTTC.

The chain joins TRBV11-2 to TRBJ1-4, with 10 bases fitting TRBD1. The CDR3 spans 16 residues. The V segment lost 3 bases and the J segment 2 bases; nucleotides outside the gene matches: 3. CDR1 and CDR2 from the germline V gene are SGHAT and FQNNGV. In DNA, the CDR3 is TGTGCCAGCAGCTTCGGGACAGGGGCTACTAATGAAAAACTGTTTTTT. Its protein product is CASSFGTGATNEKLFF. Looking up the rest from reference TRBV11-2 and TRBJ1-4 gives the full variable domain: EAGVAQSPRYKIIEKRQSVAFWCNPISGHATLYWYQQILGQGPKLLIQFQNNGVVDDSQLPKDRFSAERLKGVDSTLKIQPAKLEDSAVYLCASSFGTGATNEKLFFGSGTQLSVL.

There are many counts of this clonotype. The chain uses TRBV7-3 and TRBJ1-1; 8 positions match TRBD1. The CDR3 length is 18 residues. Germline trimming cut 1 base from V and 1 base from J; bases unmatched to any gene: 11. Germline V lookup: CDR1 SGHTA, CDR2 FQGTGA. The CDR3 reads CASSLNPLGQGWNTEAFF. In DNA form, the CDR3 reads TGTGCCAGCAGCTTAAACCCCCTCGGACAGGGATGGAACACTGAAGCTTTCTTT.

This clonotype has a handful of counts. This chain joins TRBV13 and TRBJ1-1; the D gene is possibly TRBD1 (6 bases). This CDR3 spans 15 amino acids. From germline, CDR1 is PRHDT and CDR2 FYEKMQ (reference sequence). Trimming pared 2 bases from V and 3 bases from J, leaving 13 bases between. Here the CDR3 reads CASSLKGGVHTEAFF. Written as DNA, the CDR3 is TGTGCCAGCAGCTTAAAAGGGGGGGTCCACACTGAAGCTTTCTTT. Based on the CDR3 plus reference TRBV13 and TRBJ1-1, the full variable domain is AAGVIQSPRHLIKEKRETATLKCYPIPRHDTVYWYQQGPGQDPQFLISFYEKMQSDKGSIPDRFSAQQFSDYHSELNMSSLELGDSALYFCASSLKGGVHTEAFFGQGTRLTVV.

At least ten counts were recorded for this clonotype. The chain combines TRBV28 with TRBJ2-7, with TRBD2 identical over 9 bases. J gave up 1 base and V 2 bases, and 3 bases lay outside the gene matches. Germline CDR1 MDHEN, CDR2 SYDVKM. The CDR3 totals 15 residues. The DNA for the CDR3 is TGTGCCAGCAGTTTACCAGCGGGAGGATCCTACGAGCAGTACTTC. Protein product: CASSLPAGGSYEQYF.

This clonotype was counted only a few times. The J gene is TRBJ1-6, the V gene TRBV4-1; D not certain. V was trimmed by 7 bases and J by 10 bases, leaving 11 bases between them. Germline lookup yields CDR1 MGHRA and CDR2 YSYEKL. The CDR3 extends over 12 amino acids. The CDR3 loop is CASNLIGSPLHF. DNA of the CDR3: TGCGCCAGCAACCTAATCGGCTCACCCCTCCACTTT.